The entry that follows covers one T cell receptor beta chain sequence. The data are from a study of T cell changes during pregnancy in multiple sclerosis. Trimming took 6 bases from V and 6 from J; bases not matched to a gene: 10. This CDR3 comprises 14 residues. Germline V gene data show CDR1 as MNHEY and CDR2 as SMNVEV (reference sequence). Repertoires were generated with immunoSEQ multiplex PCR, while TCRdb's copy carries only in-frame clones and drops some. Of tens of thousands of clones in the sample, roughly 90% are singletons; the top ten hold about 2.5%. The TCR originated in a female donor with multiple sclerosis, enrolled in a pregnancy study. V usage is TRBV27 and J usage is TRBJ2-7, with 8 bases matching TRBD1. The sequenced sample was peripheral blood, obtained in the first trimester of pregnancy. The CDR3 nucleotides read TGTGCCAGCAGGGGTTGGACAGGGCCGGGCGAGCAGTACTTC. This encodes CASRGWTGPGEQYF.